The source of this TCR beta chain is a study of blood T cells in healthy people across ages. This clonotype was seen a handful of times. A sample-barcoded 5' primer and a J-beta primer mix were used in a second PCR of about 7 to 12 cycles. One entry per CDR3 protein results from TCRdb running MiXCR on the 5' RACE reads. The table includes just over 1 million distinct CDR3 sequences, 35% to 55% detected once. CDR1 and CDR2 from the germline V gene are LGHNA and YNFKEQ. The CDR3 spans 16 residues. J was trimmed by 5 bases and V by 0 bases; bases with no gene match: 6. The J gene is TRBJ1-2, the V gene TRBV4-2, with 10 positions matching TRBD1. The receptor was isolated from an older woman in good health. The sequenced sample was blood. CDR3 in DNA: TGTGCCAGCAGCCAAGATGGGACAGGGGCGCGGTATGGCTACACCTTC. This encodes CASSQDGTGARYGYTF.